There are many counts of the clone carrying this T cell receptor beta chain. The antigen remains undetermined. One end of the junction varies from germline; a read error may be responsible. This CDR3 is 13 amino acids long. Germline values: CDR1 SGHRS, CDR2 YFSETQ. This record comes from a study of Graves' ophthalmopathy and Graves' hyperthyroidism. Study details: No ophthalmopathy within 18 months of follow-up signified stable hyperthyroidism.

Additional autoimmune diseases, uncontrolled infections, pregnancy or lactation disqualified patients. Diagnosis relied on clinical symptoms, serum thyroxine, TRAb, thyroid ultrasound and orbital computed tomography. Beta-chain TCR CDR3 regions were amplified from RNA transcripts. Second-round multiplex PCR followed a first-round RT-PCR using HTBI primers. TCRdb fed the multiplex PCR reads into MiXCR, producing one record per CDR3 protein. The sample holds some 1.1 million distinct CDR3 sequences, around a third seen once. General study points: Most thyroid-expanded clonotypes exceeding 0.001 frequency were also found in blood.

The chain couples TRBV5-1 to TRBJ2-7, with TRBD1 matching 7 bases. The sample taken for sequencing was peripheral blood or thyroid tissue (not recorded which). The TCR comes from an adult man with Graves' hyperthyroidism. In nucleotides, the CDR3 is TGTGCCAGCAGTCAGGGGGTAGCCTACGAGCAGTACTTC. It specifies CASSQGVAYEQYF. Supplemented by reference TRBV5-1 and TRBJ2-7, the full variable domain reads KAGVTQTPRYLIKTRGQQVTLSCSPISGHRSVSWYQQTPGQGLQFLFEYFSETQRNKGNFPGRFSGRQFSNSRSEMNVSTLELGDSALYLCASSQGVAYEQYFGPGTRLTVT.